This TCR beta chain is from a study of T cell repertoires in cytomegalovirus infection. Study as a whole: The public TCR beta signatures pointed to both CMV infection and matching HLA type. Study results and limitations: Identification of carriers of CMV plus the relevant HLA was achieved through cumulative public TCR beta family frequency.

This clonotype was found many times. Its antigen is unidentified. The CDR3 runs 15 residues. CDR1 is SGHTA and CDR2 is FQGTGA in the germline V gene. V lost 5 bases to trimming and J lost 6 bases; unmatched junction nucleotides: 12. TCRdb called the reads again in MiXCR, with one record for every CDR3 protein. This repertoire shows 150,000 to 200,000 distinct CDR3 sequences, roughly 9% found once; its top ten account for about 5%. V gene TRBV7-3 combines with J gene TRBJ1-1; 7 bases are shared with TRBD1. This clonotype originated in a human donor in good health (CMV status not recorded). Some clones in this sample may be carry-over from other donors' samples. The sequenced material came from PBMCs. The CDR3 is CASSPEGQPSAEAFF. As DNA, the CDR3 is TGTGCCAGCAGCCCAGAGGGACAGCCAAGCGCTGAAGCTTTCTTT.